This TCR beta chain is from a study of OX40 agonist ivuxolimab in advanced cancers. Assay: immunoSEQ multiplex PCR; the TCRdb copy retains only in-frame clones and omits some. The data show tens of thousands of clones, about 81% seen once. Per germline, CDR1 MNHEY and CDR2 SVGAGI. V dropped 8 bases and J dropped 8 bases, with 19 bases sitting between them. The CDR3 has 14 residues. V and J are TRBV6-5 and TRBJ2-4; D may be TRBD1 (5 bases). This sequence was found in an adult with an advanced solid tumor such as melanoma, head and neck, liver or kidney cancer. This material consisted of CD4+ or CD8+ T cells sorted from blood, taken in a trial of the OX40 agonist ivuxolimab. As DNA, the CDR3 is TGTGCCAGCGGACCTAGGCAGGGTAGGGACATTCAGTACTTC. Residues: CASGPRQGRDIQYF.